The 12 T cell receptor beta chains below all came from one sample that was sequenced in a study of cytomegalovirus exposure and HLA in healthy donors. Libraries were prepared by immunoSEQ multiplex PCR; TCRdb keeps only in-frame clonotypes and omits some of them. Among about 110,000 clones listed, about 88% were seen once. Sequencing was performed on PBMCs. The source of these receptors is a woman aged 18-29 years in good health and CMV-seropositive.

The rearrangement links TRBV4-1 to TRBJ2-3; 9 bases line up with TRBD1. The trim removed 6 bases at V and 0 bases at J, leaving 4 bases unmatched. The CDR3 loop spans 15 amino acids. CDR1 and CDR2 from the germline V gene are MGHRA and YSYEKL. CDR3 amino acids: CASSVQGASTDTQYF. In DNA form, the CDR3 reads TGCGCCAGCAGTGTACAGGGGGCGAGCACAGATACGCAGTATTTT.

The chain joins TRBV5-4 to TRBJ2-5; D perhaps matches TRBD2 (6 bases). Germline V gene data show CDR1 as SGHNT and CDR2 as YYREEE (reference sequence). This CDR3 is built from 14 residues. V lost 5 bases and J lost 1, with 12 bases in between. CDR3 nucleotide sequence: TGTGCCAGCAGATTTAGCGGTTCCCAAGAGACCCAGTACTTC. Translated, it gives CASRFSGSQETQYF.

This chain links TRBV6-5 with TRBJ1-6; D is ambiguous. V shed 0 bases and J shed 7 bases, with 13 bases lying between them. Germline CDR1 reads MNHEY; CDR2 reads SVGAGI. The CDR3 runs to 16 residues. The CDR3 here is CASSYSTSEGNSPLHF. CDR3 sequence (DNA): TGTGCCAGCAGTTACTCGACCAGCGAAGGCAATTCACCCCTCCACTTT.

The rearrangement joins TRBV28 to TRBJ1-5; 9 positions match TRBD1. This CDR3 is 15 amino acids long. With 7 bases clipped from V and 5 bases from J, the junction kept 9 bases outside the gene matches. The germline CDR1 and CDR2 sequences are MDHEN and SYDVKM. The DNA for the CDR3 is TGTGCCAGCATCACCGGGACAGGGAGATATCAGCCCCAGCATTTT. Translation gives CASITGTGRYQPQHF.

This chain connects TRBV2 to TRBJ1-5, with 7 nucleotides matching TRBD1. From germline, CDR1 is SNHLY and CDR2 FYNNEI. V shed 4 bases, J shed 7 bases, and the junction held 10 bases outside the gene matches. CDR3 size: 15 residues. CDR3 sequence: CASSGGRQGHQPQHF. The CDR3 bases are TGTGCCAGCAGTGGGGGAAGACAGGGCCACCAGCCCCAGCATTTT.

The rearrangement links TRBV9 to TRBJ2-2; 7 bases match TRBD1. Germline V gives CDR1 SGDLS, CDR2 YYNGEE. The CDR3 has 19 amino acids. V was clipped by 1 base and J by 1 base; unmatched bases: 13. The CDR3 here is CASSVTQGRIGGNTGELFF. The DNA of the CDR3 is TGTGCCAGCAGCGTAACACAGGGGAGAATTGGCGGGAACACCGGGGAGCTGTTTTTT.

The chain couples TRBV11-2 to TRBJ2-2; unclear D gene. The V end lost 0 bases, the J end lost 7 bases, and 3 bases lay between the germline ends. Germline CDR1 SGHAT, CDR2 FQNNGV. CDR3 length equals 12 residues. The CDR3: CASSLDNGELFF. In nucleotides, the CDR3 is TGTGCCAGCAGCTTAGACAACGGGGAGCTGTTTTTT.

The chain links TRBV5-4 to TRBJ2-5, with TRBD2 matching over 8 bases. The CDR3 contains 15 residues. Germline-derived CDR1 and CDR2 are SGHNT and YYREEE (reference sequence). The V and J ends lost 4 bases and 6 bases, in that order; junction bases with no gene match: 11. The CDR3, as DNA: TGTGCCAGCAGCGGAATACCGGGGGGGCCGAAGACCCAGTACTTC. Translation: CASSGIPGGPKTQYF.

On this clone: A read error may produce the germline difference seen at one junction end. This rearrangement joins TRBV2 to TRBJ2-1; D may correspond to TRBD1 or TRBD2 (5 bases each). Germline CDR1 is SNHLY and CDR2 is FYNNEI. The length of the CDR3 is 15 residues. The CDR3 DNA is TGTGCCAGCAGCGAAGGGGCTGTAGCGCCGGGGGAGCAGTTCTTC. Translation gives CASSEGAVAPGEQFF.

The chain uses TRBV4-1 and TRBJ2-7; D remains ambiguous. CDR1 and CDR2 from the germline V gene are MGHRA and YSYEKL. With 4 bases removed from V and 3 bases from J, the gap between germline ends came to 7 bases. CDR3 length: 12 residues. The CDR3 spells CASSLAGYEQYF. As DNA, the CDR3 is TGCGCCAGCAGCCTCGCCGGCTACGAGCAGTACTTC.

The chain couples TRBV5-6 to TRBJ1-1; TRBD1 matches 8 bases. Germline V lookup: CDR1 SGHDT, CDR2 YYEEEE. The V gene end was trimmed by 2 bases and the J gene end by 1 base; junction bases not matched to a gene: 1. This CDR3 region has 14 residues. The CDR3 DNA is TGTGCCAGCAGCTTTGGGACAGGGAACACTGAAGCTTTCTTT. It specifies CASSFGTGNTEAFF.

The genes are TRBV19 and TRBJ2-2, with D possibly TRBD2 on 5 matching bases. The germline CDR1 and CDR2 sequences are LNHDA and SQIVND (reference sequence). V shed 3 bases and J shed 0 bases, with 14 bases lying between them. The CDR3 loop spans 17 amino acids. The chain's CDR3 is CASSMGDWFANTGELFF. The CDR3 region has the DNA TGTGCCAGTAGTATGGGAGACTGGTTCGCGAACACCGGGGAGCTGTTTTTT.